Listed below are T cell receptor beta chains from one sample, sequenced in a study of cytomegalovirus exposure and HLA in healthy donors. This table comes from immunoSEQ multiplex PCR, and its TCRdb copy is limited to in-frame clones, with some not included. The data hold roughly 120,000 clones, with about four fifths observed a single time. Specimen: PBMCs. The receptors derive from a middle-aged man in good health and CMV-seronegative. Each CDR3 is given with its conserved first and last residue. Each record gives: D gene, V gene, J gene, clone size, CDR3 DNA, CDR3 protein. The D gene is left open where the match is weak. Clone size, where shown, is once, few, many, or a class for clones that have expanded.

d_call: -
v_call: TRBV7-2
j_call: TRBJ2-5
clone_size: -
cdr3_nt: TGTGCCAGCAGCTTAGTTGGGGGCGGGAGAGAGACCCAGTACTTC
cdr3_aa: CASSLVGGGRETQYF

d_call: TRBD1
v_call: TRBV4-3
j_call: TRBJ1-6
clone_size: -
cdr3_nt: TGCGCCAGCAGCCAAGTGGGTCAGGGGGCCAATATCGGTAATTCACCCCTCCACTTT
cdr3_aa: CASSQVGQGANIGNSPLHF

d_call: -
v_call: TRBV7-9
j_call: TRBJ2-5
clone_size: -
cdr3_nt: TGTGCCAGCAGCTTCCGGCAGGGCGGAGGGGAGACCCAGTACTTC
cdr3_aa: CASSFRQGGGETQYF

d_call: -
v_call: TRBV18
j_call: TRBJ1-1
clone_size: -
cdr3_nt: TGTGCCAGCTCTCCTGACAGAATCATGAACACTGAAGCTTTCTTT
cdr3_aa: CASSPDRIMNTEAFF

d_call: -
v_call: TRBV7-9
j_call: TRBJ1-3
clone_size: -
cdr3_nt: TGTGCCAGCAGCTTATGGGCAGGGGCAGGAAACACCATATATTTT
cdr3_aa: CASSLWAGAGNTIYF

d_call: TRBD2
v_call: TRBV5-8
j_call: TRBJ2-1
clone_size: -
cdr3_nt: TGTGCCAGCAGGGGGGGGGAGGATGAGCAGTTCTTC
cdr3_aa: CASRGGEDEQFF

d_call: TRBD2
v_call: TRBV11-2
j_call: TRBJ2-7
clone_size: -
cdr3_nt: TGTGCCAGCAGCTTAGGGGGAGGGGCCGGCGGGTACGAGCAGTACTTC
cdr3_aa: CASSLGGGAGGYEQYF

d_call: TRBD1
v_call: TRBV19
j_call: TRBJ1-4
clone_size: -
cdr3_nt: TGTGCCAGTACCCCAGGACAGGATTATGAAAAACTGTTTTTT
cdr3_aa: CASTPGQDYEKLFF

d_call: -
v_call: TRBV4-3
j_call: TRBJ1-2
clone_size: -
cdr3_nt: TGCGCCAGCAGCCCGACCACCGGGACAACCGGAAAGGGCTACACCTTC
cdr3_aa: CASSPTTGTTGKGYTF

d_call: -
v_call: TRBV7-8
j_call: TRBJ2-1
clone_size: few
cdr3_nt: TGTGCCAGCAGCCCAGGTACCTACAATGAGCAGTTCTTC
cdr3_aa: CASSPGTYNEQFF

d_call: -
v_call: TRBV9
j_call: TRBJ1-6
clone_size: -
cdr3_nt: TGTGCCAGCAGCGAGGGGGGGCCACCCCTCCACTTT
cdr3_aa: CASSEGGPPLHF

d_call: -
v_call: TRBV2
j_call: TRBJ1-6
clone_size: few
cdr3_nt: TGTGCCAGACAGGAGCTGAATTCACCCCTCCACTTT
cdr3_aa: CARQELNSPLHF

d_call: TRBD2
v_call: TRBV7-3
j_call: TRBJ2-1
clone_size: -
cdr3_nt: TGTGCCAGCAGCGGGACTAGAGGCAATGAGCAGTTCTTC
cdr3_aa: CASSGTRGNEQFF

d_call: TRBD1
v_call: TRBV6-6
j_call: TRBJ1-2
clone_size: -
cdr3_nt: TGTGCCAGCAGTTCAGGGGCCGACAGGGGTAGCACCTTC
cdr3_aa: CASSSGADRGSTF

d_call: -
v_call: TRBV27
j_call: TRBJ2-2
clone_size: -
cdr3_nt: TGTGCCAGCAGTCTCGGGGGAAGAGGGGAGCTGTTTTTT
cdr3_aa: CASSLGGRGELFF

d_call: -
v_call: TRBV7-9
j_call: TRBJ1-1
clone_size: few
cdr3_nt: TGTGCCAGCAGCCCCGGGGAGGGAACTGAAGCTTTCTTT
cdr3_aa: CASSPGEGTEAFF